In its sample, the clone carrying this T cell receptor beta chain was seen once. Data came from immunoSEQ multiplex PCR; TCRdb stores just in-frame clones and leaves some out. The sample consists of over 120,000 clones, around 86% of them appearing once. This sample stems from a study of blood T cell repertoires in COVID-19. Germline V gene sequence: CDR1 ENHRY, CDR2 SYGVKD. The CDR3 is 14 residues long. With V trimmed by 10 bases and J by 0 bases, 6 bases remained unmatched. The material sequenced was PBMCs or T cells enriched from blood (not recorded which). The rearrangement uses TRBV10-3 and TRBJ2-3, with 8 bases aligning to TRBD1. The TCR was taken from a man in his fifties who had recovered from COVID-19. For the CDR3, the DNA is TGTGCCACCTCTCAGGGGGCTAGCACAGATACGCAGTATTTT. Translation gives CATSQGASTDTQYF.